Listed here is a single T cell receptor beta chain. This sample was taken from a study of blood T cell repertoires in COVID-19. Study details: The origin of the acute and convalescent COVID-19 samples was the United States, Italy and Spain. PBMCs, B-cell-depleted T cells, or T cells were the source of the cDNA or gDNA that made up the material.

Original analysis: Amplified reference gene primers provided the basis for estimating nucleated cell counts. Profiling relied on immunoSEQ multiplex PCR, and the TCRdb table lists in-frame clones only, not all of them. V and J calls and clone size are copied from that table; D and trimming were computed from the DNA. The data contain 350,000 or so clones, around 90% of them singletons. V dropped 1 base and J dropped 7 bases, with 11 bases sitting between them. Germline V lookup: CDR1 LGHDT, CDR2 YNNKEL (reference sequence). The CDR3 is made up of 14 amino acids. The sequencing input was peripheral blood. The chain couples TRBV3-1 (or the pseudogene TRBV3-2) to TRBJ2-1; possibly TRBD1 for D (5 bases). The source of this sequence is a man aged 18 to 35 with active or convalescent COVID-19. In nucleotides, the CDR3 is TGTGCCAGCAGCCAAGCGCAGGGAAGGAATGAGCAGTTCTTC. This codes for CASSQAQGRNEQFF.